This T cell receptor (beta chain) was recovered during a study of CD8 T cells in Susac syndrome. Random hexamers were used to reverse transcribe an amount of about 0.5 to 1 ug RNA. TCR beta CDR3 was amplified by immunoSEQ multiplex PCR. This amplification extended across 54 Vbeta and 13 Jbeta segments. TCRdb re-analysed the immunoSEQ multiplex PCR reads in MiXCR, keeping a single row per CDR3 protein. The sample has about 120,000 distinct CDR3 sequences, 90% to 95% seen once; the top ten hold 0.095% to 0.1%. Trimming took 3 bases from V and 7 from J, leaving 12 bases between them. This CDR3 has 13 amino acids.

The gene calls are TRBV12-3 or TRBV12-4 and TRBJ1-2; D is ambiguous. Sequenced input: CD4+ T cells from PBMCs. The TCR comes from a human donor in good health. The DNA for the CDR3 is TGTGCCAGCAGTTTTTCAGTGCCAGGTGGCTACACCTTC. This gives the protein CASSFSVPGGYTF.